There are many counts of the clone carrying this TCR beta chain. The antigen is undetermined. This specimen comes from a study of read filtering for tumor transcriptome and immune sequencing. Regarding the study as a whole: Sorted CD138-negative bone marrow cells were not purified T cells.

CDR1 is SNHLY and CDR2 is FYNNEI in the germline V gene. Trimming removed 7 bases from V and 1 base from J; junction bases left unmatched: 7. CDR3 length equals 15 residues. Molecular barcoded adaptors covering alpha/delta and beta/gamma chains were used on roughly 400 ng RNA. TCRdb called the reads again in MiXCR, with one record for every CDR3 protein. The table includes about 30,000 distinct CDR3 sequences, less than 20% detected once. The chain uses TRBV2 and TRBJ1-5; 7 bases match TRBD1. Sequenced input: a population of CD138-negative cells sorted from bone marrow. This clonotype was obtained from a donor aged 40 or older with multiple myeloma. CDR3 nucleotides: TGTGCCAGCAATCAGGGGGTGGGGAGCAATCAGCCCCAGCATTTT. Protein: CASNQGVGSNQPQHF.